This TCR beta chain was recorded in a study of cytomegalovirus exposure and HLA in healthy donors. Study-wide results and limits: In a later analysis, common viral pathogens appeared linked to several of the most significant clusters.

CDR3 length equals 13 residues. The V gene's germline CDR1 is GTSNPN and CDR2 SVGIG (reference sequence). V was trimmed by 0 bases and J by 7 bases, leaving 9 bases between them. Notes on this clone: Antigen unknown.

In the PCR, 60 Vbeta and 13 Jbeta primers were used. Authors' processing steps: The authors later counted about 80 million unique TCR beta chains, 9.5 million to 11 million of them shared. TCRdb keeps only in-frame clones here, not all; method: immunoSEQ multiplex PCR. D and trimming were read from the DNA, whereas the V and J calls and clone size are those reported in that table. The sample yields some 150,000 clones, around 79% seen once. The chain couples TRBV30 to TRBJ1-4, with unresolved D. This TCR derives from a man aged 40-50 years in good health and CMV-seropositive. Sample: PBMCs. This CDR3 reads CAWSVPGGEKLFF. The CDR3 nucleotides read TGTGCCTGGAGTGTACCAGGAGGTGAAAAACTGTTTTTT.